The text below deals with one T cell receptor (beta chain). This clonotype was seen many times. What antigen it recognizes has not been identified. The input lacks base qualities; no much larger clone sits a single base away. Interpreted using the paper, the treatment or condition label stands for: allogeneic hematopoietic cell transplantation with graft depleted of TCRalphabeta T cells and CD19 B cells. TCRalphabeta/CD19-depleted allogeneic hematopoietic cell grafts were given to the transplant recipients, all of whom were children. The library was obtained by PCR. These reads were obtained on an Illumina HiSeq 2500. Molecular barcoding was employed in the preparation of TCR libraries, with unique molecular identifiers being used to normalize TCRbeta repertoire quantification. Starting from the raw public reads, TCRdb applied fastp trimming at Q25, assembled clones with MiXCR and retained in-frame beta chains. CDR3 protein sequences are deduplicated, and each keeps its most common genes and DNA. The sample includes 130,000 to 150,000 distinct CDR3 sequences, with 8% to 10% observed a single time. Clones ranked in the top ten supply 15% to 20% of the sample.

This entry comes from a study of T-cell reconstitution after alpha-beta-depleted transplantation in children (dated by TCRdb to 2015 to 2016). Regarding the study in general: Using TCR repertoire profiling, the study followed T-cell immune reconstitution in a quantitative way in children after TCRalphabeta/CD19-depleted allogeneic hematopoietic cell transplantation.

The junction carries 14 bases between V and J, which are trimmed by 5 bases and 5 bases respectively. The CDR3 holds 13 amino acids from the cysteine to the phenylalanine. CDR3 DNA is the only sequence kept; it has 39 bases, read in frame from the first base. In the germline V gene (reference sequence), CDR1 corresponds to DFQATT and CDR2 to SNEGSKA. What the research found in general, with its limitations: About two months after transplant, the apparently early recovery of alphabetaT-cell counts reportedly depended on just several hundred clones that had expanded rapidly and came from non-depleted graft cells. Over subsequent months, a decline in hyperexpanded clone frequencies was noted, and after one year, T-cell counts and TCRbeta diversity were mostly ascribed to newly produced T cells. In some patients, the high TCRbeta diversity seen at day 60 was put down to recipient T cells and intrathymic progenitors that had survived conditioning.

The material was PBMCs, mostly from graft donor cells, obtained 180 days after TCRalphabeta/CD19-depleted stem cell transplant. The chain employs TRBV20-1 and TRBJ2-3; the D gene assignment is ambiguous. This clonotype was sampled from a female patient aged 2-9 years who had a stem cell transplant for congenital amegakaryocytic thrombocytopenia, so the T cells may come from the graft donor. The CDR3 reads as follows: CSAGALRGDTQYF. The DNA is as follows: TGCAGTGCTGGTGCCCTCCGCGGAGATACGCAGTATTTT.